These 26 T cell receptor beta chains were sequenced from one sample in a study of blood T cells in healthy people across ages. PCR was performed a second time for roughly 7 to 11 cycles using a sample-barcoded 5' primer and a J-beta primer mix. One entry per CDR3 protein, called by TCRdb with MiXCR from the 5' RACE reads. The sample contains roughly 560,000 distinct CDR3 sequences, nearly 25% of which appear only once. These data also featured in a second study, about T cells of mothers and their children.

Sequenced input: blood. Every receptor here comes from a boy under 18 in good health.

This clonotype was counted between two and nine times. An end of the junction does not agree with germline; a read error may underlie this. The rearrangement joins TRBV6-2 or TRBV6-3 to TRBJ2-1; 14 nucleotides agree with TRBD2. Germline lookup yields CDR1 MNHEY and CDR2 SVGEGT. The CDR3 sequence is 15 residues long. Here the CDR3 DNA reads TGTGCCAGCAGTTACGGGACTAGCGGGGGCAATGAGCAGCTCTTC. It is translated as CASSYGTSGGNEQLF.

CDR3 coding DNA: TGTGCCAGCAGCTCTGGGACTAGCGGGGTATACAATGAGCAGTTCTTC. Translation gives CASSSGTSGVYNEQFF. This chain connects TRBV12-3 or TRBV12-4 to TRBJ2-1, with 13 bases identical to TRBD2. There are 16 residues in the CDR3. V lost 6 bases and J lost 4; bases outside the gene matches: 6.

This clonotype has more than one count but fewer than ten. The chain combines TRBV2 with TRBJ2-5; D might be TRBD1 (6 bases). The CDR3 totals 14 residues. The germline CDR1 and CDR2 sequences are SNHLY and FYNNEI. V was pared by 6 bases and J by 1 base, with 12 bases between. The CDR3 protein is CASSPRDTQETQYF. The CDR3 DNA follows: TGTGCCAGCAGCCCCCGGGACACCCAAGAGACCCAGTACTTC.

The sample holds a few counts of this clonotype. The CDR3 nucleotides read TGTGCCAGCAGAATGGACAGCCCCTACAATGAGCAGTTCTTC. Encoded protein: CASRMDSPYNEQFF. V usage is TRBV6-2 or TRBV6-3 and J usage is TRBJ2-1; tentatively, D is TRBD1 (6 bases). V was cut by 6 bases and J by 2 bases, with 11 bases left in between. The germline CDR1 and CDR2 sequences are MNHEY and SVGEGT. CDR3 length equals 14 residues.

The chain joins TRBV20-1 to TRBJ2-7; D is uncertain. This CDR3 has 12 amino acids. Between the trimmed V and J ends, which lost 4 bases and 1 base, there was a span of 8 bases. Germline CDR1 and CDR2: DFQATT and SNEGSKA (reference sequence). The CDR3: CSAIRQSYEQYF. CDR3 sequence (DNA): TGCAGTGCTATCAGGCAGTCCTACGAGCAGTACTTC.

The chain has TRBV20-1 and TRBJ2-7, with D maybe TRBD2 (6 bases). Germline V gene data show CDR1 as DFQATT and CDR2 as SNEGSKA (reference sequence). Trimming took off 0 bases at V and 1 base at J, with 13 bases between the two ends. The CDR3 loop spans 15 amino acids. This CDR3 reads CSARDFGGGSYEQYF. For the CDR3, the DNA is TGCAGTGCTAGAGATTTCGGGGGAGGATCCTACGAGCAGTACTTC.

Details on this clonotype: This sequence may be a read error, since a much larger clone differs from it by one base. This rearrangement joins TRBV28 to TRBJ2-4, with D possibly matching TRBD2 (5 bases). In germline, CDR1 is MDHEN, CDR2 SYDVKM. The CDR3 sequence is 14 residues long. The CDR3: CASSLRGAKNIRYF. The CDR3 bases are TGTGCCAGCAGTTTACGGGGAGCCAAAAACATTCGGTACTTC.

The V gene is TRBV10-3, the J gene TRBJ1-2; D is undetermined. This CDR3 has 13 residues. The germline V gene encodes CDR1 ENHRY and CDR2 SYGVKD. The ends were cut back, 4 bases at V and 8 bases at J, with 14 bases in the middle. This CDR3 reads CAISANDPEGYTF. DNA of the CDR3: TGTGCCATCAGTGCGAACGACCCTGAGGGCTACACCTTC.

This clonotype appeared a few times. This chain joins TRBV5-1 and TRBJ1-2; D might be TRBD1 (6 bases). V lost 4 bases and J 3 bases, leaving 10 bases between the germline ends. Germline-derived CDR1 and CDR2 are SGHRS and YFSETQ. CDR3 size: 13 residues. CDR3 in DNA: TGCGCCAGCAGCAAGTCAGGGGACTATGGCTACACCTTC. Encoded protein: CASSKSGDYGYTF.

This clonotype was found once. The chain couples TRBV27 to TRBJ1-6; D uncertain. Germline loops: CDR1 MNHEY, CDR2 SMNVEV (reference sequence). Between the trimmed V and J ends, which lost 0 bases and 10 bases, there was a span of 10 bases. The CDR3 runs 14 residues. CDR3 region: CASSLSAGQSPLHF. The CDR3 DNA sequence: TGTGCCAGCAGTTTATCTGCGGGCCAATCACCCCTCCACTTT.

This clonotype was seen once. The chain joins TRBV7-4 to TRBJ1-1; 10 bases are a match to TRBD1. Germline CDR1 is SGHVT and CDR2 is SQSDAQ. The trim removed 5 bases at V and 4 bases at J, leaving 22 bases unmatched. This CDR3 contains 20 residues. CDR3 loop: CASSQVSVEFFRDRGTEAFF. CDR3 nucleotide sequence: TGTGCCAGCAGCCAAGTGAGTGTTGAGTTCTTTCGGGACAGGGGCACTGAAGCTTTCTTT.

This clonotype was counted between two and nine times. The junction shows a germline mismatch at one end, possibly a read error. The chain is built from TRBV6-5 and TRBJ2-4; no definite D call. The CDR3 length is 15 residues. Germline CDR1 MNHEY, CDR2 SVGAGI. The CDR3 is CANSSNYGLSNIQYF. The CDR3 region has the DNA TGTGCCAACAGTTCGAATTATGGGCTCTCAAACATTCAGTACTTC.

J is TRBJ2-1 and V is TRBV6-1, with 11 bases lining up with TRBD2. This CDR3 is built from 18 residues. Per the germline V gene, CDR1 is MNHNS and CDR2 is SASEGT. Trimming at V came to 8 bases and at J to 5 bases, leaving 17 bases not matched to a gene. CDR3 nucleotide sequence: TGTGCCAGCTCCGGGGCTAGCGGGAGGACCACACTCCACAATGAGCAGTTCTTC. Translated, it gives CASSGASGRTTLHNEQFF.

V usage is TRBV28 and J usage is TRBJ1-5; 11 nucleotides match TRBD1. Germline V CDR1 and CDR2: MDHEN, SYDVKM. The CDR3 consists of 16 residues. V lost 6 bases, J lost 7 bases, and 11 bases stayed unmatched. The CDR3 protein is CASSYPGGQGGQPQHF. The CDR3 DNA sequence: TGTGCCAGCAGCTACCCGGGGGGACAGGGGGGACAGCCCCAGCATTTT.

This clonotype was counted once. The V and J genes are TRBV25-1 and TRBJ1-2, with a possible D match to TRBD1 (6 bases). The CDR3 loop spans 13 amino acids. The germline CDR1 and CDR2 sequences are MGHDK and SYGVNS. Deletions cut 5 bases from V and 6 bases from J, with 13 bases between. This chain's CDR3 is CASSSQGFDGYTF. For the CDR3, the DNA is TGTGCCAGCAGTTCCCAGGGGTTTGATGGCTACACCTTC.

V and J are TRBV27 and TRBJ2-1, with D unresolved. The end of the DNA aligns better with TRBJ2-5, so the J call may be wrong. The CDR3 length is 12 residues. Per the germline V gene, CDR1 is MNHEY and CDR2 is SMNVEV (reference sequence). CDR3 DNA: TGTGCCAGCAAGTCCACTCTGGAGACCCAGTACTTC. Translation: CASKSTLETQYF.

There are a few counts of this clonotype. This chain's CDR3 is CATSSFRGTYEQYF. CDR3 DNA sequence: TGTGCCACCAGCAGCTTCCGGGGGACCTACGAGCAGTACTTC. The V gene is TRBV15, the J gene TRBJ2-1; D is perhaps TRBD2 (6 bases). The end of the DNA aligns better with TRBJ2-7, so the J call may be wrong. The CDR3 is made up of 14 amino acids. Germline lookup yields CDR1 LNHNV and CDR2 YYDKDF (reference sequence).

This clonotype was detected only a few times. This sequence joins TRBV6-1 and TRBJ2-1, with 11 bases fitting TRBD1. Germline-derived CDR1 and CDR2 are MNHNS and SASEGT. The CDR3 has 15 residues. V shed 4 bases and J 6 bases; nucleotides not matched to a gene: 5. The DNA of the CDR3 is TGTGCCAGCAGTGTTCGGGACAGGGGGTTCAATGAGCAGTTCTTC. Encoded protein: CASSVRDRGFNEQFF.

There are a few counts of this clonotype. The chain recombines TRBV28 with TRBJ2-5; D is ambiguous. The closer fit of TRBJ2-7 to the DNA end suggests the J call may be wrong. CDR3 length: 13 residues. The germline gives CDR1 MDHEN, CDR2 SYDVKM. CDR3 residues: CASSRGPSYEQYF. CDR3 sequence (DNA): TGTGCCAGCAGCCGAGGCCCGTCCTACGAGCAGTACTTC.

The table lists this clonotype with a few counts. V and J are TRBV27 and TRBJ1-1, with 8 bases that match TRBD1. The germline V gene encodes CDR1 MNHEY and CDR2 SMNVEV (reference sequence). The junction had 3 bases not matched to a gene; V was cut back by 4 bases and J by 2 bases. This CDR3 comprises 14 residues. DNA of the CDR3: TGTGCCAGCAGTTGGTCAGGGGGCAACACTGAAGCTTTCTTT. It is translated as CASSWSGGNTEAFF.

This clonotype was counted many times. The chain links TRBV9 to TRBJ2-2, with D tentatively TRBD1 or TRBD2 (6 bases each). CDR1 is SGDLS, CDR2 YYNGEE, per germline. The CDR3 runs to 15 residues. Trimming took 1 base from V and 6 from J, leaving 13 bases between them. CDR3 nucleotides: TGTGCCAGCAGCGTATCTCCGGGGGCGCCCGGGGAGCTGTTTTTT. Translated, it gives CASSVSPGAPGELFF.

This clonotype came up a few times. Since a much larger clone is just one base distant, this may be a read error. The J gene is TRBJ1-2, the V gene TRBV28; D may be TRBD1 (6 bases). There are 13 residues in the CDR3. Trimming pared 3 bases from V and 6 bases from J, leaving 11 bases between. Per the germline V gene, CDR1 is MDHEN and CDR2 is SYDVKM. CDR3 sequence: CASSLGRGDGYTF. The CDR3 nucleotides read TGTGCCAGCAGTTTGGGGAGGGGGGATGGCTACACCTTC.

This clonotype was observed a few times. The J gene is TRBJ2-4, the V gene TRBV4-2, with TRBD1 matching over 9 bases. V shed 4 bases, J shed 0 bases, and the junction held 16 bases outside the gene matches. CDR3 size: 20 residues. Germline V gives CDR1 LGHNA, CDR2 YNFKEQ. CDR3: CASSPHSGQGQLLAKNIQYF. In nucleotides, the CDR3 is TGTGCCAGCAGCCCCCACTCAGGACAGGGGCAGCTTCTAGCCAAAAACATTCAGTACTTC.

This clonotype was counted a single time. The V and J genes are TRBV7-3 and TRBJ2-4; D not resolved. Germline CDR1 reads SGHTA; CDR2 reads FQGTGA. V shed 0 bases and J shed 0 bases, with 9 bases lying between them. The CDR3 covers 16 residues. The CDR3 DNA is TGTGCCAGCAGCTTAACGTTCACACTAGCCAAAAACATTCAGTACTTC. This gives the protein CASSLTFTLAKNIQYF.

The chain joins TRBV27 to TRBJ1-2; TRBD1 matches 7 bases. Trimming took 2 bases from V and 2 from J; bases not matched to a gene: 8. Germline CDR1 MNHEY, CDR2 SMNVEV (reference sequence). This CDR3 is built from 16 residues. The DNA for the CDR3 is TGTGCCAGCAGTTTAACGGCCGGGACAGTCAACTATGGCTACACCTTC. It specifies CASSLTAGTVNYGYTF.

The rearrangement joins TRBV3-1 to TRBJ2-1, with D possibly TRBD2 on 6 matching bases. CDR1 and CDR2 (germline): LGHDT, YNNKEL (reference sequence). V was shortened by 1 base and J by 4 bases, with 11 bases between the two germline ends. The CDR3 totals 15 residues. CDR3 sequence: CASSQAGDGYNEQFF. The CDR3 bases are TGTGCCAGCAGCCAAGCGGGGGACGGTTACAATGAGCAGTTCTTC.